Below, 7 T cell receptor beta chains from the same sample are listed, as sequenced in a study of control samples from healthy donors and cancer patients. Data came from immunoSEQ multiplex PCR; TCRdb stores just in-frame clones and leaves some out. The data show 95,000 to 120,000 clones, roughly four fifths seen once. The sample comprised blood. These TCRs come from a man aged 18 to 29 in good health.

This chain connects TRBV6-5 to TRBJ1-4; D not certain. This CDR3 is 16 amino acids long. Trimming stripped 4 bases from V and 1 base from J, with 13 bases between. Germline loops: CDR1 MNHEY, CDR2 SVGAGI. CDR3 sequence: CASSFGRTRTNEKLFF. The CDR3 bases are TGTGCCAGCAGTTTCGGACGGACGAGAACTAATGAAAAACTGTTTTTT.

V and J are TRBV2 and TRBJ1-2, with D maybe TRBD1 (5 bases). CDR1 is SNHLY and CDR2 is FYNNEI in the germline V gene. CDR3 length: 13 residues. Trimming removed 10 bases at V and 3 bases at J, with 15 bases between. The CDR3 coding sequence is TGTGCCATATACTCCGGGACCTACTATGGCTACACCTTC. It yields the protein CAIYSGTYYGYTF. Based on the CDR3 plus reference TRBV2 and TRBJ1-2, the full variable domain is EPEVTQTPSHQVTQMGQEVILRCVPISNHLYFYWYRQILGQKVEFLVSFYNNEISEKSEIFDDQFSVERPDGSNFTLKIRSTKLEDSAMYFCAIYSGTYYGYTFGSGTRLTVV.

There are many counts of this clone. This rearrangement joins TRBV5-1 to TRBJ1-1, with D uncertain. Trimming pared 0 bases from V and 0 bases from J, leaving 6 bases between. The CDR3 has 14 amino acids. Germline V CDR1 and CDR2: SGHRS, YFSETQ. In nucleotides, the CDR3 is TGCGCCAGCAGCTTGGCCCGGATGAACACTGAAGCTTTCTTT. Amino acid sequence: CASSLARMNTEAFF.

This chain links TRBV3-1 (or the pseudogene TRBV3-2) with TRBJ1-2; the D is unclear. Between the trimmed V and J ends, which lost 4 bases and 13 bases, there was a span of 22 bases. The CDR3 spans 14 residues. The germline CDR1 and CDR2 sequences are LGHDT and YNNKEL (reference sequence). The CDR3 region is CASSPPGQLIYCTF. DNA for the CDR3: TGTGCCAGCAGCCCGCCCGGCCAACTGATATATTGCACCTTC.

This chain connects TRBV6-6 to TRBJ2-2; D is perhaps TRBD1 (5 bases). This CDR3 is 15 amino acids long. V was trimmed by 2 bases and J by 1 base, leaving 8 bases between them. Per the germline V gene, CDR1 is MNHNY and CDR2 is SVGAGI (reference sequence). The CDR3 nucleotides read TGTGCCAGCAGTTACACAGGACAGAACACCGGGGAGCTGTTTTTT. As protein: CASSYTGQNTGELFF.

This clone was observed once. The rearrangement uses TRBV19 and TRBJ2-4, with 7 positions matching TRBD1. V lost 3 bases and J lost 4; bases outside the gene matches: 18. Germline V gene lookup returns CDR1 LNHDA and CDR2 SQIVND (reference sequence). CDR3 length equals 19 residues. The CDR3 coding sequence is TGTGCCAGTAGTATGAGATTGTCCCCGGACAGGAGGATTAAAAACATTCAGTACTTC. Amino acids: CASSMRLSPDRRIKNIQYF.

J is TRBJ1-2 and V is TRBV5-6, with D possibly matching TRBD1 (5 bases). From germline, CDR1 is SGHDT and CDR2 YYEEEE. V lost 2 bases and J lost 4, with 6 bases in between. This CDR3 spans 12 amino acids. The CDR3 is CASSFQGYGYTF. For the CDR3, the DNA is TGTGCCAGCAGCTTTCAGGGCTATGGCTACACCTTC.